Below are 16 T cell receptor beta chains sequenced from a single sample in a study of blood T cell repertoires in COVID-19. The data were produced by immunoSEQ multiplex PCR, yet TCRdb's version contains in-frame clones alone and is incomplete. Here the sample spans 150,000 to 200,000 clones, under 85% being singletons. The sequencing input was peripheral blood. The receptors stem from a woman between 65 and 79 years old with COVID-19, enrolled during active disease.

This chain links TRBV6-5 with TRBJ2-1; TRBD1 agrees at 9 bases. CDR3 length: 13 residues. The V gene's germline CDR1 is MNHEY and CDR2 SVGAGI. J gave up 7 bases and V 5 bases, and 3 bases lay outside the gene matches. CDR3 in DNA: TGTGCCAGCAGTACCGACAGGGGGAATGAGCAGTTCTTC. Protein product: CASSTDRGNEQFF.

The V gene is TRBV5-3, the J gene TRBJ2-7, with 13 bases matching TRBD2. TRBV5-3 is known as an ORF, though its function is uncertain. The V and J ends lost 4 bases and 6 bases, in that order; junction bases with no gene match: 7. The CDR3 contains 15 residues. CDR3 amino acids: CARSSGLAGVVEQYF. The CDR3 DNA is TGTGCCAGAAGCAGCGGACTAGCGGGAGTGGTCGAGCAGTACTTC.

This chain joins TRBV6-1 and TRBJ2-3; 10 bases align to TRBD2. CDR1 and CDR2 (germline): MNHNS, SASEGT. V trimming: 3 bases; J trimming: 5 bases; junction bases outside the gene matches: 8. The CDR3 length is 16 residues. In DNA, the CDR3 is TGTGCCAGCAGTGAGCGGGCGGCTAGCGGGAGAGATACGCAGTATTTT. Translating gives CASSERAASGRDTQYF.

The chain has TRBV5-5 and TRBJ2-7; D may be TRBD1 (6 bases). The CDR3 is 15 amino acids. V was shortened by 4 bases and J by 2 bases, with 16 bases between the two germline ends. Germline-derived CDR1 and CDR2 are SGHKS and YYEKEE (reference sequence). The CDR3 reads CASSPIGGSAYEQYF. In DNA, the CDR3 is TGTGCCAGCAGCCCCATAGGGGGTAGTGCCTACGAGCAGTACTTC. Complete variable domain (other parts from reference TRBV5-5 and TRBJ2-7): DAGVTQSPTHLIKTRGQQVTLRCSPISGHKSVSWYQQVLGQGPQFIFQYYEKEERGRGNFPDRFSARQFPNYSSELNVNALLLGDSALYLCASSPIGGSAYEQYFGPGTRLTVT.

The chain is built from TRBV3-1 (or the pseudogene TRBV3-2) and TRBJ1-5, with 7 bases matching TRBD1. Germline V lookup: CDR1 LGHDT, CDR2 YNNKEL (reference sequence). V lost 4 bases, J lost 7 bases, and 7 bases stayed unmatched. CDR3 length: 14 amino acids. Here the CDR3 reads CASSPSGGGQPQHF. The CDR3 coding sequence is TGTGCCAGCAGCCCCTCGGGAGGGGGCCAGCCCCAGCATTTT.

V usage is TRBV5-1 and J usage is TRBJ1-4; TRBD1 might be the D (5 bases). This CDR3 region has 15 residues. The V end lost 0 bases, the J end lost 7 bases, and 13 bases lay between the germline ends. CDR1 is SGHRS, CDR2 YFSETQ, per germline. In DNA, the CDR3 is TGCGCCAGCAGCTTGGCCGTCAGGGAGGGTGAAAAACTGTTTTTT. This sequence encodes CASSLAVREGEKLFF.

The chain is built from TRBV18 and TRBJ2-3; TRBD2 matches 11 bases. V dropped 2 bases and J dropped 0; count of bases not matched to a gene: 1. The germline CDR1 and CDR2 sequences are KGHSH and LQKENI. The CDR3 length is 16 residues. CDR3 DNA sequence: TGTGCCAGCTCACCAGCTAGCGGGAGGAGCACAGATACGCAGTATTTT. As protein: CASSPASGRSTDTQYF.

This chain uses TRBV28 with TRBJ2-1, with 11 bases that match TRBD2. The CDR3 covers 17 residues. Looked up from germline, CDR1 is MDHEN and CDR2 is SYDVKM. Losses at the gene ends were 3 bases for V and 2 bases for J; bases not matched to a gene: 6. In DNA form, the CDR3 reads TGTGCCAGCAGTTTGTTCAAGGGACTAGCGGCCTACAATGAGCAGTTCTTC. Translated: CASSLFKGLAAYNEQFF.

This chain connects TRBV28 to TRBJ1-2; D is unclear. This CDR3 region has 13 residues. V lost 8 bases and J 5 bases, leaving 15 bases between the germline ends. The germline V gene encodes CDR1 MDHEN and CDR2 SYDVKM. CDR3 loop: CASYTAAGYGYTF. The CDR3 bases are TGTGCCAGCTACACAGCGGCCGGGTATGGCTACACCTTC.

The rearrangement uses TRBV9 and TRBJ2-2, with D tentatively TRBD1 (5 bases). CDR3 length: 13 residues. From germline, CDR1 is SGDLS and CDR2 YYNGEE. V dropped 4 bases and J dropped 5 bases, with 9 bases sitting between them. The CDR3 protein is CASSRTHTGELFF. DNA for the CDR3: TGTGCCAGCAGCAGGACACATACCGGGGAGCTGTTTTTT.

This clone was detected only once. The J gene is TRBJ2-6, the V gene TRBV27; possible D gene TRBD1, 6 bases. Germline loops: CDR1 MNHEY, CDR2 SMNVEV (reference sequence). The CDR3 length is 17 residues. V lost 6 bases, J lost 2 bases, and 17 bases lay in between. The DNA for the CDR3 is TGTGCCAGCAGGCGATATCAAGGGGGAGCTGGGGCCAACGTCCTGACTTTC. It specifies CASRRYQGGAGANVLTF.

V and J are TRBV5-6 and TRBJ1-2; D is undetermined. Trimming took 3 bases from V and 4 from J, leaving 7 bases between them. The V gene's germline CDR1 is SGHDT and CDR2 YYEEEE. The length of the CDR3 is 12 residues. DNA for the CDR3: TGTGCCAGCAGCTCTCTTTCCTATGGCTACACCTTC. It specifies CASSSLSYGYTF.

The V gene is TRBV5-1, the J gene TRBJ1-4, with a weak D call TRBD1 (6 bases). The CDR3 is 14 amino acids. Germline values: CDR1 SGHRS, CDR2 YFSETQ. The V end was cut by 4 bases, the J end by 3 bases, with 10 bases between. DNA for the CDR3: TGCGCCAGCAGCCTGGACAGTCCTAATGAAAAACTGTTTTTT. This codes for CASSLDSPNEKLFF. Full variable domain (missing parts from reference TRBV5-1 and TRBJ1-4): KAGVTQTPRYLIKTRGQQVTLSCSPISGHRSVSWYQQTPGQGLQFLFEYFSETQRNKGNFPGRFSGRQFSNSRSEMNVSTLELGDSALYLCASSLDSPNEKLFFGSGTQLSVL.

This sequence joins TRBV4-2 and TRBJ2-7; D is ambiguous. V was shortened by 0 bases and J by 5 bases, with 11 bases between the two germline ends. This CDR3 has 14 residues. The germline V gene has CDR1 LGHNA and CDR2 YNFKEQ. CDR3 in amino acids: CASSQDHSRNEQYF. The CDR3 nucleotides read TGTGCCAGCAGCCAAGATCACAGCCGGAACGAGCAGTACTTC.

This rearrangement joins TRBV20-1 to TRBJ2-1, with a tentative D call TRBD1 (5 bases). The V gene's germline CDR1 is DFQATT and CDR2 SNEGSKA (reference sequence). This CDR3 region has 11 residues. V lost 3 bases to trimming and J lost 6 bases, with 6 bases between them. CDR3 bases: TGCAGTGCTAGTCAGGGCAATGAGCAGTTCTTC. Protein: CSASQGNEQFF.

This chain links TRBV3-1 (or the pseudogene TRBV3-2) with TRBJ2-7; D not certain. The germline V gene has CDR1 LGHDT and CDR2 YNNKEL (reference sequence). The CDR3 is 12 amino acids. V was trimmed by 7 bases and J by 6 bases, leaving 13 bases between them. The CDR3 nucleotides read TGTGCCAGCAACAACTTGGCAGGCGAGCAGTACTTC. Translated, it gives CASNNLAGEQYF.